The TCR beta chain described here comes from a study of blood T cells in healthy people across ages. Note on this clonotype: Its antigen is not identified.

Study findings and constraints: Older age coincided with a roughly linear decline in TCR beta diversity per million T cells.

A second PCR, run for roughly 7 to 11 cycles, used a sample-barcoded 5' primer plus a J-beta primer mix. Every individual sample yielded 2.5 million or more paired-end reads (each containing CDR3). TCRdb recomputed calls from the 5' RACE reads with MiXCR, one row per CDR3 protein. The repertoire has about 1.4 million distinct CDR3 sequences, approximately 60% of them found once; the top ten carry roughly 7%. There are 15 residues in the CDR3. V was cut by 7 bases and J by 4 bases, with 14 bases left in between. Germline values: CDR1 LGHNA, CDR2 YNFKEQ. The rearrangement joins TRBV4-2 to TRBJ1-6, with a possible D match to TRBD1 (6 bases). The sequenced material came from blood. The source is a man in his late teens or twenties in good health. In DNA form, the CDR3 reads TGTGCCAGCACCACACAACAGGGATATAATTCACCCCTCCACTTT. This encodes CASTTQQGYNSPLHF.